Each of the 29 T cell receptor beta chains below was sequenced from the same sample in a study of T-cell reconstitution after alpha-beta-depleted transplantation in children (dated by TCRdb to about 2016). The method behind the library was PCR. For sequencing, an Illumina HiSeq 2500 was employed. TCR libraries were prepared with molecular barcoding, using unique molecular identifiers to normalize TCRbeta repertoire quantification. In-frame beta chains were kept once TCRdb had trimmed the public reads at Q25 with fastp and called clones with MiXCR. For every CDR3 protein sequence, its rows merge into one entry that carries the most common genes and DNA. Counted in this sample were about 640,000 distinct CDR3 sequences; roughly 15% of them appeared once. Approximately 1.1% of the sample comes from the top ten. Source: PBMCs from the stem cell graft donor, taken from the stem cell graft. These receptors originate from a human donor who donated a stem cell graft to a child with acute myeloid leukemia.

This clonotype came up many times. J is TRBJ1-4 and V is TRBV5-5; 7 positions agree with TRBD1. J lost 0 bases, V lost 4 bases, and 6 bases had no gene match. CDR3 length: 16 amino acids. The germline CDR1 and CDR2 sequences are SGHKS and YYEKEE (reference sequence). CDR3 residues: CASSGTVSATNEKLFF. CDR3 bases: TGTGCCAGCAGCGGGACAGTTAGTGCAACTAATGAAAAACTGTTTTTT.

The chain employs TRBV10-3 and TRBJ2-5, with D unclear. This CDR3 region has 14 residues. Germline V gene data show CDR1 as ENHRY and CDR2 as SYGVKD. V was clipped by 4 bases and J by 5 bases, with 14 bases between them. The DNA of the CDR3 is TGTGCCATCAGTGCTGGGGAAGATGTGGAGACCCAGTACTTC. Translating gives CAISAGEDVETQYF.

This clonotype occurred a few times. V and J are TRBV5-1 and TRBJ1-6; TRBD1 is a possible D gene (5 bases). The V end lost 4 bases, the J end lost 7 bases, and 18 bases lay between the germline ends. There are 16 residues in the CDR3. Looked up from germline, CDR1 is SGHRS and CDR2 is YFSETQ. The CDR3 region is CASSPGTGSWNSPLHF. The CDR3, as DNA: TGCGCCAGCAGCCCCGGGACCGGCTCTTGGAATTCACCCCTCCACTTT.

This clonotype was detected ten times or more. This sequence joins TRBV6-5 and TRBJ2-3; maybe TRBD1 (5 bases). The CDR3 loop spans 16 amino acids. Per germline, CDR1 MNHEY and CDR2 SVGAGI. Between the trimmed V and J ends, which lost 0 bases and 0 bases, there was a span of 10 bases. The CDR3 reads CASSYSTAPSTDTQYF. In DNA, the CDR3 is TGTGCCAGCAGTTACTCGACAGCGCCAAGCACAGATACGCAGTATTTT.

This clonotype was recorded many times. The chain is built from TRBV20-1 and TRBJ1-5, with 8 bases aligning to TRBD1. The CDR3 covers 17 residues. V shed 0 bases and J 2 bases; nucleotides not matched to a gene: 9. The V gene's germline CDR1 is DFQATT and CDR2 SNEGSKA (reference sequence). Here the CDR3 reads CSARDQSGGGGNQPQHF. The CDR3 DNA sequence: TGCAGTGCTAGAGACCAGTCAGGGGGCGGTGGCAATCAGCCCCAGCATTTT.

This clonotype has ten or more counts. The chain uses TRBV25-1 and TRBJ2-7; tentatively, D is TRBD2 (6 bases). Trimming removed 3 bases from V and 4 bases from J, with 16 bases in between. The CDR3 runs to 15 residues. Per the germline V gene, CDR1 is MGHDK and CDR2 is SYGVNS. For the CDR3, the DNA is TGTGCCAGCAGTGACAATACCGGGACTGCATACGAGCAGTACTTC. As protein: CASSDNTGTAYEQYF.

The CDR3 loop is CASSPGTGTSGVGEQFF. The CDR3 DNA sequence: TGCGCCAGCAGCCCTGGGACCGGGACTAGCGGGGTGGGGGAGCAGTTCTTC. The gene calls are TRBV4-3 and TRBJ2-1; 13 nucleotides line up with TRBD2. The CDR3 has 17 residues. V was pared by 4 bases and J by 10 bases, with 13 bases of the junction left unmatched. The germline V gene has CDR1 LGHNA and CDR2 YSLEER.

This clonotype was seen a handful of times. The CDR3 sequence: CARPAFPWDEQFF. The CDR3 region has the DNA TGCGCCAGACCAGCCTTTCCATGGGATGAGCAGTTCTTC. This chain joins TRBV23-1 and TRBJ2-1; D unclear. TRBV23-1 is designated an ORF whose function remains uncertain. V was pared by 9 bases and J by 8 bases, with 17 bases between. The CDR3 extends over 13 amino acids.

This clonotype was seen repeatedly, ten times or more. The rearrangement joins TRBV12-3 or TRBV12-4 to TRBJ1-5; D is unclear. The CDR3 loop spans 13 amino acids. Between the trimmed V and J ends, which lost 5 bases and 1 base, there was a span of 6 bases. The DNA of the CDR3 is TGTGCCAGCAGTGTCAAAAGCAATCAGCCCCAGCATTTT. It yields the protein CASSVKSNQPQHF.

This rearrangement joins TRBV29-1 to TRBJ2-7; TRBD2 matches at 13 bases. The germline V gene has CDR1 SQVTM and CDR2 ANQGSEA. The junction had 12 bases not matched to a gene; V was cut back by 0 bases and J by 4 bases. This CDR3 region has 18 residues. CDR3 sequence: CSVEDRGRTSGGSYEQYF. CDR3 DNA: TGCAGCGTTGAAGATCGGGGGCGGACTAGCGGGGGAAGTTACGAGCAGTACTTC.

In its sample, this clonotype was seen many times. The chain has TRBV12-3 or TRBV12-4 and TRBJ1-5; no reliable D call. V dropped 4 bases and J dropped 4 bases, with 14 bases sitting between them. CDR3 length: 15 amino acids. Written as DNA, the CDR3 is TGTGCCAGCAGTTCCCGACGGAACGCGAATCAGCCCCAGCATTTT. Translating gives CASSSRRNANQPQHF.

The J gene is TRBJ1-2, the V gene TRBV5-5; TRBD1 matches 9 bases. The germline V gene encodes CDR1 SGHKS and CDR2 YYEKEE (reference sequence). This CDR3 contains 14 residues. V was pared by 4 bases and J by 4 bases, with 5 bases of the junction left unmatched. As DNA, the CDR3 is TGTGCCAGCAGCAGGACAGGGGCGATCTATGGCTACACCTTC. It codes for CASSRTGAIYGYTF.

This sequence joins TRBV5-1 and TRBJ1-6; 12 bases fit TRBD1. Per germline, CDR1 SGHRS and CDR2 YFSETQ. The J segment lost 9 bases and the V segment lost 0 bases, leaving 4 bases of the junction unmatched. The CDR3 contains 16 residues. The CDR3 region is CASSLAQGQGASPLHF. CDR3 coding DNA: TGCGCCAGCAGCTTGGCCCAGGGACAGGGGGCTTCACCCCTCCACTTT.

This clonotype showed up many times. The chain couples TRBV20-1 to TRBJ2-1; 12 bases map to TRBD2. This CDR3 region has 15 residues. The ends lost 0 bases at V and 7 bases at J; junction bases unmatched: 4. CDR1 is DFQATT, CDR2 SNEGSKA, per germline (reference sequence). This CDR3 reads CSARDIGLAGNEQFF. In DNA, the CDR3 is TGCAGTGCTAGAGATATAGGACTAGCGGGAAATGAGCAGTTCTTC.

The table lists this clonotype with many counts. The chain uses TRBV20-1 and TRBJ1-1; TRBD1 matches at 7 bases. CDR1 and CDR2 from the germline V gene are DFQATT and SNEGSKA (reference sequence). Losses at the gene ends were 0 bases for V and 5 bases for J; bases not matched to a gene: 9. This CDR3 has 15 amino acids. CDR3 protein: CSARDRGRGRTEAFF. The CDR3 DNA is TGCAGTGCTAGAGATCGGGGCAGGGGGAGGACTGAAGCTTTCTTT.

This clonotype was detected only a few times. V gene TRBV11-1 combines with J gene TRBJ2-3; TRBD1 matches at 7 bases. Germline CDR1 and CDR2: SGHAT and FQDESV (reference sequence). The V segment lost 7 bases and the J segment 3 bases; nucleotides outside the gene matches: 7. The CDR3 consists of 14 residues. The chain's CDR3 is CASTTDRATDTQYF. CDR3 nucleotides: TGTGCCAGCACCACTGACAGGGCGACAGATACGCAGTATTTT.

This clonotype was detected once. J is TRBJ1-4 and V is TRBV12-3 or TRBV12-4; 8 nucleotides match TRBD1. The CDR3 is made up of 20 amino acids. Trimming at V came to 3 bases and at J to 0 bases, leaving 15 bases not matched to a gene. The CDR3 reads CASSFLLWDRRDATNEKLFF. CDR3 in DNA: TGTGCCAGCAGTTTCTTACTTTGGGACAGGCGAGATGCAACTAATGAAAAACTGTTTTTT.

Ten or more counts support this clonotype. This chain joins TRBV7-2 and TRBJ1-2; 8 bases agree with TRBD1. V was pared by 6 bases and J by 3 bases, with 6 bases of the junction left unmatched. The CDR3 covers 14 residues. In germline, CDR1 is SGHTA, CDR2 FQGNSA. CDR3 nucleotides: TGTGCCAGCAGGTCAGGGGGCGCGGACTATGGCTACACCTTC. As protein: CASRSGGADYGYTF.

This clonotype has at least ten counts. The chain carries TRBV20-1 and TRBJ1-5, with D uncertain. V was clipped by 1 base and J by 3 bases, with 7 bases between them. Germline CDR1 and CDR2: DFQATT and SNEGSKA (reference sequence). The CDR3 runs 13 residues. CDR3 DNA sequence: TGCAGTGCTAGAGCCGCCCTCAATCAGCCCCAGCATTTT. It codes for CSARAALNQPQHF.

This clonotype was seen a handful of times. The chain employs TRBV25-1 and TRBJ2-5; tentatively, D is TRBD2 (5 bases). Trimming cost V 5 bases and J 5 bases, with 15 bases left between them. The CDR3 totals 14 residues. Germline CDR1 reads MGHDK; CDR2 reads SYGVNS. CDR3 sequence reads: CASSRSSLSETQYF. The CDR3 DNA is TGTGCCAGCAGTCGTTCTAGCCTCTCGGAGACCCAGTACTTC.

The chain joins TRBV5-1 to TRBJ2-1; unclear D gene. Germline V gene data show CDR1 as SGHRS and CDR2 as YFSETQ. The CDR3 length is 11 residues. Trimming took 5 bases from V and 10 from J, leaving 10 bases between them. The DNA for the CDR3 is TGCGCCAGCAGATATGAGAGGGAGCAGTTCTTC. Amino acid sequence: CASRYEREQFF.

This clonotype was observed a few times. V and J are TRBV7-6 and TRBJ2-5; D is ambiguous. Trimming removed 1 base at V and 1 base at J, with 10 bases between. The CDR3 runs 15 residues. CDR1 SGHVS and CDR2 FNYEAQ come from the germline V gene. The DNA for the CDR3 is TGTGCCAGCAGCTTAGAAGGATCTCTCCAAGAGACCCAGTACTTC. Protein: CASSLEGSLQETQYF.

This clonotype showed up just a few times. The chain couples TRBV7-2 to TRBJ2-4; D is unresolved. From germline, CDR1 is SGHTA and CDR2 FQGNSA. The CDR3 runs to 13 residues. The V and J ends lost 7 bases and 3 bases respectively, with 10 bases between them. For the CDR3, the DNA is TGTGCCAGCAAGGGTGTGGGCAAAAACATTCAGTACTTC. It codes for CASKGVGKNIQYF.

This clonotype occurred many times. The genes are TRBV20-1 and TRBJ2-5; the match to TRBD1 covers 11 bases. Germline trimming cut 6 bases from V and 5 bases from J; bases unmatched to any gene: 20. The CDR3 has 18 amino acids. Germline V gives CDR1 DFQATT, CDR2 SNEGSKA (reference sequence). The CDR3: CSAARFGQGALLWETQYF. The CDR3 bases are TGCAGTGCGGCCCGGTTCGGACAGGGGGCACTATTGTGGGAGACCCAGTACTTC.

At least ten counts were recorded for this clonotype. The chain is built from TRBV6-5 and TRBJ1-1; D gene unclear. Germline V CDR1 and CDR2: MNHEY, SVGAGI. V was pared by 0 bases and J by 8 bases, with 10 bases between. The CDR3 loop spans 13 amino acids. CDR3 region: CASSYSVPYEAFF. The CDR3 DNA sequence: TGTGCCAGCAGTTACTCGGTGCCCTACGAAGCTTTCTTT.

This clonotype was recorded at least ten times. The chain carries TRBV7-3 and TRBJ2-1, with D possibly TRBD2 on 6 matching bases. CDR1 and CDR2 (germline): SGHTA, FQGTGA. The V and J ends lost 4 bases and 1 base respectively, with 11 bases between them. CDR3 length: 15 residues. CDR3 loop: CASSSGRGSYNEQFF. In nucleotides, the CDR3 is TGTGCCAGCAGCTCAGGGCGGGGATCCTACAATGAGCAGTTCTTC.

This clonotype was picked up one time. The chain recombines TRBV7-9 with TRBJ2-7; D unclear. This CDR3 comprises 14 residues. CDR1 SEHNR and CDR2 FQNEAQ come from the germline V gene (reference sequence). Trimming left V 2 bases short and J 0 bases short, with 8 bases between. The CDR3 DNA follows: TGTGCCAGCAGCTTATCGGCAGTCTCCTACGAGCAGTACTTC. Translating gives CASSLSAVSYEQYF.

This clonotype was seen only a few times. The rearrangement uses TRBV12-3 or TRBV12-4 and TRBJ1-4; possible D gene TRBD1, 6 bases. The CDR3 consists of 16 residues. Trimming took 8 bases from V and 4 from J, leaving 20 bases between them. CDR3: CASSPYSQGHNEKLFF. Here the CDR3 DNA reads TGTGCCAGCTCCCCGTATTCGCAGGGGCATAATGAAAAACTGTTTTTT.

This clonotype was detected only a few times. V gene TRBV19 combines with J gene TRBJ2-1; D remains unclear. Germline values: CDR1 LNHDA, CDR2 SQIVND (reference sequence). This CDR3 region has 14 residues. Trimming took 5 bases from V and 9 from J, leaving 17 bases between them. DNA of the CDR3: TGTGCCAGTAGTGTCGTTCCCTCAAGGGTTGAGCAGTTCTTC. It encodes CASSVVPSRVEQFF.